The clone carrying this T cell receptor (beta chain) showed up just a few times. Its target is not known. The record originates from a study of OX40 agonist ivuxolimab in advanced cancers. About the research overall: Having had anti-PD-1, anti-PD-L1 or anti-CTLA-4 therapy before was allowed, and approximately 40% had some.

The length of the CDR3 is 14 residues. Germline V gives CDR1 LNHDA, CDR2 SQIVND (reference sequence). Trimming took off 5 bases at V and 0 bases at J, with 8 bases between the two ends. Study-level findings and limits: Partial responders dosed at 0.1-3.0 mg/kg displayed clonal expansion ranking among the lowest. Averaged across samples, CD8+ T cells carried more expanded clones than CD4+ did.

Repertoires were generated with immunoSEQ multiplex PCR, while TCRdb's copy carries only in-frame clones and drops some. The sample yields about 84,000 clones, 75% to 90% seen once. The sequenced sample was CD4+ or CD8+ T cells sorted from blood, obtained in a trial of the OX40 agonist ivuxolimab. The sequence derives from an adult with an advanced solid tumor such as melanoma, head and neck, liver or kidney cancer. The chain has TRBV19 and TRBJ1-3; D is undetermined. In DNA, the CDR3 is TGTGCCAGTAGTTGGGCAGGCTCTGGAAACACCATATATTTT. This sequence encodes CASSWAGSGNTIYF. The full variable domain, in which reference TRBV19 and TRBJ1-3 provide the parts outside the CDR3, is DGGITQSPKYLFRKEGQNVTLSCEQNLNHDAMYWYRQDPGQGLRLIYYSQIVNDFQKGDIAEGYSVSREKKESFPLTVTSAQKNPTAFYLCASSWAGSGNTIYFGEGSWLTVV.